This T cell receptor beta chain came from a study of CD8+CD57+ T cells in acquired aplastic anemia. Across the whole study: Across the sorted CD4+ and CD8+ cells, DNA amounts averaged around 3.2 ug.

Genomic DNA constituted the template upon which TCR beta VDJ and CDR3 profiling was performed. TCRdb re-derived calls from the reads in MiXCR, one entry per CDR3 protein. The sample consists of 200,000 to 250,000 distinct CDR3 sequences, 55% to 65% of them appearing once. This clonotype was seen a handful of times. The antigen is unknown. An expansion of CD8+CD57+ cells by flow cytometry had been shown in patients chosen for sequencing. Germline V gene data show CDR1 as SGHTA and CDR2 as FQGTGA. The length of the CDR3 is 15 residues. The ends were cut back, 2 bases at V and 4 bases at J, with 9 bases in the middle. Overall study results and limits: Significant differences in CD8+ Simpson's diversity were not observed between patients and controls. In common between the patients and the controls were nearly 30 CD8+ CDR3 sequences.

Sequenced material: sorted CD4+, CD8+, or CD8+CD57+ T cells (not recorded which) from PBMCs. The V gene is TRBV7-3, the J gene TRBJ1-6, with a possible D match to TRBD1 (5 bases). The TCR comes from a human donor with aplastic anemia. The CDR3 DNA reads TGTGCCAGCAGCTTAGAGGGGAGGTATAATTCACCCCTCCACTTT. Translating it yields CASSLEGRYNSPLHF.